Given below is one T cell receptor beta chain in context. Its specificity is unknown. Between the trimmed V and J ends, which lost 0 bases and 1 base, there was a span of 7 bases. CDR3 length: 15 residues. CDR1 is LNHNV and CDR2 is YYDKDF in the germline V gene (reference sequence). These data come from a study of T cell responses to AZD1222 COVID-19 vaccine. Assay used: immunoSEQ multiplex PCR; TCRdb lists only in-frame clones, some missing. The table lists 100,000 or so clones, approximately 91% of them singletons, with around 15% in the top ten. Study-wide results and caveats: Of the AZD1222 recipients, only 5 to 7 were seropositive at baseline. Clonal diversity was possibly underestimated; the donors were predominantly white British and more often female.

The material was peripheral blood, obtained on day 0 of AZD1222 vaccination. The rearrangement uses TRBV15 and TRBJ2-1, with D perhaps matching TRBD2 (6 bases). The TCR comes from an adult in good health. The CDR3 sequence: CATSRDAGSYNEQFF. The CDR3, as DNA: TGTGCCACCAGCAGAGACGCGGGATCCTACAATGAGCAGTTCTTC.